This T cell receptor beta chain was captured in a study of cytomegalovirus exposure and HLA in healthy donors. Both 60 Vbeta primers and 13 Jbeta primers went into the PCR. The data were produced by immunoSEQ multiplex PCR, yet TCRdb's version contains in-frame clones alone and is incomplete. This table holds some 100,000 clones, roughly 70% found once. In nominal health when sampled, donors likely had unrecorded immune exposures nonetheless. Trimming at V came to 0 bases and at J to 9 bases, leaving 11 bases not matched to a gene. The CDR3 sequence is 17 residues long. Germline assignment: CDR1 MGHRA and CDR2 YSYEKL. Overall study results and limits: When presence/absence was analysed, sequencing depth was taken to be roughly uniform across donors.

In regard to this clone: Its antigen remains unidentified.

The V call is TRBV4-1, the J call TRBJ1-4, with 9 bases matching TRBD1. This receptor was obtained from a woman aged 18-29 years in good health and CMV-seropositive. The material sequenced was PBMCs. This CDR3 is CASSQDPPGQGIKKLFF. The CDR3 nucleotides are TGCGCCAGCAGCCAAGACCCCCCGGGACAGGGAATCAAAAAACTGTTTTTT.